This passage covers 18 T cell receptor beta chains from one sample sequenced in a study of shared clonotypes between healthy human individuals. Terminally differentiated effector memory CD45RA+ cells were excluded by CCR7 positive selection of CD45RO-negative cells. Produced via immunoSEQ multiplex PCR; TCRdb's table is partial and in-frame only. The sample has approximately 840,000 clones, 90% to 97% seen once; the top ten hold around 0.21%. Material for sequencing was naive CD8+ T cells sorted from blood. The source is a man aged 30 to 45 in good health.

The CDR3 DNA sequence: TGTGCCAGCAGTTCCAGAAGGGATCAGCCCCAGCATTTT. This gives the protein CASSSRRDQPQHF. This rearrangement joins TRBV28 to TRBJ1-5, with unresolved D. The CDR3 length is 13 residues. V lost 4 bases and J 5 bases, leaving 9 bases between the germline ends. The germline gives CDR1 MDHEN, CDR2 SYDVKM.

The rearrangement links TRBV19 to TRBJ2-1; D might be TRBD1 (5 bases). The CDR3 runs 15 residues. Looked up from germline, CDR1 is LNHDA and CDR2 is SQIVND (reference sequence). The V end lost 3 bases, the J end lost 8 bases, and 17 bases lay between the germline ends. The CDR3 here is CASSISGLGSDEQFF. CDR3 sequence (DNA): TGTGCCAGTAGTATTTCAGGGTTGGGTTCCGATGAGCAGTTCTTC.

The chain combines TRBV5-1 with TRBJ2-2, with TRBD2 matching over 9 bases. The V gene end was trimmed by 3 bases and the J gene end by 3 bases; junction bases not matched to a gene: 12. CDR1 is SGHRS, CDR2 YFSETQ, per germline. CDR3 length equals 18 residues. The CDR3 spells CASSWPHLAGVDTGELFF. Here the CDR3 DNA reads TGCGCCAGCAGCTGGCCGCATTTAGCGGGAGTCGACACCGGGGAGCTGTTTTTT.

The chain combines TRBV4-3 with TRBJ2-7; 13 nucleotides match TRBD2. The CDR3 is 18 amino acids. V lost 3 bases, J lost 7 bases, and 15 bases stayed unmatched. Germline V gene sequence: CDR1 LGHNA, CDR2 YSLEER. CDR3 bases: TGCGCCAGCAGCCAGAAGGCCCGGACTAGCGGGAGTGCAAGTGAGCAGTACTTC. Translated: CASSQKARTSGSASEQYF.

V is TRBV5-1 and J is TRBJ2-5; 10 bases match TRBD2. CDR3 length: 17 amino acids. Germline CDR1 and CDR2: SGHRS and YFSETQ. The ends lost 1 base at V and 1 base at J; junction bases unmatched: 7. CDR3 protein: CASSLNPSGSSQETQYF. In nucleotides, the CDR3 is TGCGCCAGCAGCTTGAATCCTAGCGGGAGTTCCCAAGAGACCCAGTACTTC.

The gene calls are TRBV28 and TRBJ2-7; a weak D match, TRBD2 (5 bases). The CDR3 length is 15 residues. Trimming shortened V by 1 base and J by 7 bases, and 17 bases separated the two germline ends. Germline V gene lookup returns CDR1 MDHEN and CDR2 SYDVKM. CDR3 nucleotide sequence: TGTGCCAGCAGTTTATCCTTAGGACCGGGATGGGAGCAGTACTTC. This encodes CASSLSLGPGWEQYF. Drawing the rest from reference TRBV28 and TRBJ2-7, the complete variable domain is DVKVTQSSRYLVKRTGEKVFLECVQDMDHENMFWYRQDPGLGLRLIYFSYDVKMKEKGDIPEGYSVSREKKERFSLILESASTNQTSMYLCASSLSLGPGWEQYFGPGTRLTVT.

The chain employs TRBV7-3 and TRBJ2-1; the match to TRBD2 covers 7 bases. From germline, CDR1 is SGHTA and CDR2 FQGTGA. Germline trimming cut 1 base from V and 0 bases from J; bases unmatched to any gene: 3. The CDR3 length is 16 residues. The CDR3 loop is CASSLMGLSSYNEQFF. The CDR3 DNA is TGTGCCAGCAGCTTAATGGGACTAAGCTCCTACAATGAGCAGTTCTTC.

The chain has TRBV27 and TRBJ2-7, with 10 bases matching TRBD2. V lost 2 bases to trimming and J lost 7 bases; unmatched junction nucleotides: 8. This CDR3 is 15 amino acids long. Germline CDR1 is MNHEY and CDR2 is SMNVEV (reference sequence). The CDR3 sequence: CASSLLASGSGEQYF. The DNA of the CDR3 is TGTGCCAGCAGTTTACTCGCTAGCGGGAGTGGTGAGCAGTACTTC.

This clone was seen once. This chain links TRBV13 with TRBJ1-1, with D uncertain. In germline, CDR1 is PRHDT, CDR2 FYEKMQ (reference sequence). The CDR3 spans 15 residues. V lost 3 bases to trimming and J lost 1 base, with 12 bases between them. In DNA form, the CDR3 reads TGTGCCAGCAGCTTTCAGCTCAGTTCGAACACTGAAGCTTTCTTT. Its protein is CASSFQLSSNTEAFF.

CDR3 sequence: CASSSTGLGQPQHF. In DNA, the CDR3 is TGTGCCAGCAGCTCGACAGGGCTAGGTCAGCCCCAGCATTTT. The V call is TRBV7-9, the J call TRBJ1-5; 7 nucleotides match TRBD1. Germline V gives CDR1 SEHNR, CDR2 FQNEAQ (reference sequence). The junction had 6 bases not matched to a gene; V was cut back by 4 bases and J by 6 bases. The CDR3 has 14 amino acids.

The V call is TRBV30, the J call TRBJ2-7, with D maybe TRBD1 (6 bases). This CDR3 contains 15 residues. The V gene lost 2 bases and the J gene lost 2 bases, with 16 bases spanning the gap. CDR1 GTSNPN and CDR2 SVGIG come from the germline V gene (reference sequence). The CDR3: CAWSTIQGNPYEQYF. The CDR3 coding sequence is TGTGCCTGGAGTACTATACAGGGTAATCCCTACGAGCAGTACTTC.

This chain joins TRBV28 and TRBJ1-5; D remains ambiguous. Germline V CDR1 and CDR2: MDHEN, SYDVKM. The V end lost 0 bases, the J end lost 0 bases, and 9 bases lay between the germline ends. This CDR3 has 16 amino acids. In DNA, the CDR3 is TGTGCCAGCAGTTTATGGAACGGTGTTAGCAATCAGCCCCAGCATTTT. It is translated as CASSLWNGVSNQPQHF. Variable domain in full (rest from reference TRBV28 and TRBJ1-5): DVKVTQSSRYLVKRTGEKVFLECVQDMDHENMFWYRQDPGLGLRLIYFSYDVKMKEKGDIPEGYSVSREKKERFSLILESASTNQTSMYLCASSLWNGVSNQPQHFGDGTRLSIL.

The V and J genes are TRBV4-3 and TRBJ2-3; 12 nucleotides line up with TRBD2. The germline V gene has CDR1 LGHNA and CDR2 YSLEER. This CDR3 has 19 amino acids. V shed 1 base and J 0 bases; nucleotides not matched to a gene: 8. CDR3 DNA sequence: TGCGCCAGCAGCCAAGTCCAACTAGCGGGAGGCCTTAGCACAGATACGCAGTATTTT. Translating gives CASSQVQLAGGLSTDTQYF.

The chain combines TRBV27 with TRBJ2-3; 12 nucleotides line up with TRBD2. This CDR3 contains 18 residues. CDR1 MNHEY and CDR2 SMNVEV come from the germline V gene (reference sequence). The V gene end was trimmed by 7 bases and the J gene end by 5 bases; junction bases not matched to a gene: 16. CDR3 nucleotides: TGTGCCAGCAAAACAATTTATGCCGGGACTAGCGGGTTAGATACGCAGTATTTT. This sequence encodes CASKTIYAGTSGLDTQYF.

This chain connects TRBV13 to TRBJ1-4, with 7 bases identical to TRBD1. Germline values: CDR1 PRHDT, CDR2 FYEKMQ (reference sequence). The CDR3 runs to 13 residues. J lost 8 bases, V lost 6 bases, and 6 bases had no gene match. The CDR3 bases are TGTGCCAGCAGTCAGGGGGAAGTCGAAAAACTGTTTTTT. Its protein product is CASSQGEVEKLFF.

In the case of this clone: Other DNA sequences of this sample code for an identical CDR3. This CDR3 reads CASSPPGVYNEQFF. The DNA for the CDR3 is TGTGCCAGCAGTCCACCAGGTGTCTACAATGAGCAGTTCTTC. The chain recombines TRBV27 with TRBJ2-1; D is unclear. Germline V gene lookup returns CDR1 MNHEY and CDR2 SMNVEV (reference sequence). The V end was cut by 5 bases, the J end by 3 bases, with 11 bases between. This CDR3 spans 14 amino acids.

A remark on this clone: One junction end disagrees with the germline gene, perhaps due to a read error. The chain combines TRBV19 with TRBJ1-4; the D is unclear. The V gene's germline CDR1 is LNHDA and CDR2 SQIVND (reference sequence). CDR3 length: 13 residues. CDR3 in DNA: TGTACCAGTAGTATTTGGGATAATGAAAAACTGTTTTTT. Translation: CTSSIWDNEKLFF.

The gene calls are TRBV9 and TRBJ2-2; 8 bases match TRBD2. J gave up 6 bases and V 5 bases, and 12 bases lay outside the gene matches. This CDR3 is 16 amino acids long. CDR1 is SGDLS and CDR2 is YYNGEE in the germline V gene. CDR3 sequence (DNA): TGTGCCAGCAGTAACTCCGGGACTAGTGCCCCCGGGGAGCTGTTTTTT. This encodes CASSNSGTSAPGELFF.